A single T cell receptor (beta chain) is shown here with its context. Germline lookup yields CDR1 MNHEY and CDR2 SMNVEV (reference sequence). The CDR3 runs 11 residues. Trimming removed 7 bases from V and 6 bases from J, with 10 bases in between. These data are taken from a study of neoadjuvant anti-PD-1 for oral cavity cancer. Study in general: Patients mostly received three to four biweekly nivolumab doses at 3 mg/kg before surgery. Patients without progression received a fourth nivolumab dose around day 43, then surgical resection on days 50-56.

Assay used: immunoSEQ multiplex PCR; TCRdb lists only in-frame clones, some missing. The sample consists of about 15,000 clones, 65% to 80% of them appearing once. Sequenced here: PBMCs, sampled before nivolumab (anti-PD-1) treatment. The TCR sequence derives from a person aged 35 to 85 with oral cavity squamous cell carcinoma. The V call is TRBV27, the J call TRBJ2-7; D uncertain. CDR3 coding DNA: TGTGCCAGCAATGGACCCTCCGAGCAGTACTTC. This gives the protein CASNGPSEQYF.